This TCR beta chain was retrieved from a study of shared clonotypes between healthy human individuals. The germline CDR1 and CDR2 sequences are LNHDA and SQIVND (reference sequence). The CDR3 has 17 amino acids. V dropped 6 bases and J dropped 3; count of bases not matched to a gene: 9. Libraries were prepared by immunoSEQ multiplex PCR; TCRdb keeps only in-frame clonotypes and omits some of them. The table records about 2 million clones, roughly 94% of them present only once. The TCR comes from a man between 18 and 35 years old in good health. The source material was naive CD4+ T cells sorted from blood. Subset reported: CD45RA+ positively selected. The chain has TRBV19 and TRBJ2-7, with 15 bases lining up with TRBD2. The CDR3 nucleotides read TGTGCCAGTAGCGATAAGGGACTAGCGGGGGGCCTCTACGAGCAGTACTTC. It is translated as CASSDKGLAGGLYEQYF.